The source of this T cell receptor beta chain is a study of T cells in women clearing cervical HPV infection. CDR3 size: 15 residues. Trimming removed 0 bases at V and 1 base at J, with 9 bases between. CDR1 and CDR2 from the germline V gene are SGDLS and YYNGEE. TCRdb's copy holds only in-frame clones and misses some; the assay was immunoSEQ multiplex PCR. The sample table includes tens of thousands of clones. As regards this clone: The read halts 3 residues ahead of the CDR3 end, with the missing end drawn from the germline J gene.

The origin of this receptor is a woman aged 18 to 75 with a cervical HPV16 infection that either progressed to CIN3+ or cleared (not recorded which). Source material: blood buffy coat. The chain has TRBV9 and TRBJ2-3, with D maybe TRBD2 (6 bases). The sequenced part of the CDR3 DNA is TGTGCCAGCAGCGTAGGCGGGGTACGCACAGATACG. Amino acids: CASSVGGVRTDT. The full CDR3 sequence reads CASSVGGVRTDTQYF.